The rows below give T cell receptor beta chains drawn from one sample of a study of cytomegalovirus exposure and HLA in healthy donors. Some clones are missing from TCRdb's copy, which holds only in-frame ones; the method was immunoSEQ multiplex PCR. This repertoire shows 80,000 to 90,000 clones, 65% to 80% found once; its top ten account for around 2.5%. Sequences were obtained from PBMCs. Receptors originate from a man aged 25 to 45 in good health and CMV-seronegative. Both conserved end residues are part of each CDR3. A D gene is named only where the DNA matches it firmly. A row's size may be missing; if present it is once, few, many or a size class.

clone_size j_call v_call d_call cdr3_aa cdr3_nt
- TRBJ2-5 TRBV11-2 - CASSSEVETQYF TGTGCCAGCAGCTCCGAGGTCGAGACCCAGTACTTC
few TRBJ2-6 TRBV15 - CATSTQTGSGANVLTF TGTGCCACCAGCACCCAGACAGGTTCTGGGGCCAACGTCCTGACTTTC
- TRBJ1-1 TRBV7-3 TRBD1 CASSLLQGASEAFF TGTGCCAGCAGCTTGTTACAGGGGGCATCTGAAGCTTTCTTT
- TRBJ2-1 TRBV19 TRBD2 CASRTSGGNEQFF TGTGCCAGTCGGACTAGCGGGGGAAATGAGCAGTTCTTC
- TRBJ1-2 TRBV6-5 TRBD1 CASSYLGDRERYGYTF TGTGCCAGCAGTTACCTGGGGGACAGGGAGCGTTATGGCTACACCTTC
- TRBJ1-2 TRBV9 TRBD1 CASRGTGNYGYTF TGTGCCAGCAGAGGGACAGGGAACTATGGCTACACCTTC
- TRBJ1-2 TRBV27 TRBD1 CASSPQGAQGYGYTF TGTGCCAGCAGTCCTCAGGGGGCGCAAGGGTATGGCTACACCTTC
- TRBJ1-2 TRBV19 - CASSIDPGELGGYTF TGTGCCAGTAGTATAGACCCAGGGGAACTGGGTGGCTACACCTTC
- TRBJ2-5 TRBV5-1 TRBD2 CASSLLAGSETQYF TGCGCCAGCAGCTTACTAGCGGGGTCAGAGACCCAGTACTTC
few TRBJ2-3 TRBV27 TRBD2 CASSFRGGGALDTQYF TGTGCCAGCAGTTTTAGGGGCGGGGGGGCTTTAGATACGCAGTATTTT
- TRBJ2-2 TRBV11-3 - CASRFSLWYAGELFF TGTGCCAGCAGATTTAGCCTCTGGTACGCCGGGGAGCTGTTTTTT
- TRBJ1-1 TRBV19 - CASSKTGLDTEAFF TGTGCCAGTAGTAAAACAGGATTAGACACTGAAGCTTTCTTT
- TRBJ2-5 TRBV18 - CASSPKETQYF TGTGCCAGCTCACCCAAAGAGACCCAGTACTTC
- TRBJ2-5 TRBV7-6 TRBD1 CASSTGQGLQETQYF TGTGCCAGCAGCACGGGACAGGGGTTACAAGAGACCCAGTACTTC
- TRBJ1-2 TRBV29-1 - CSVGTAEGYGYTF TGCAGCGTTGGAACAGCCGAGGGCTATGGCTACACCTTC
once TRBJ2-3 TRBV5-1 TRBD1 CASSPGQATDTQYF TGCGCCAGCAGCCCGGGACAGGCCACAGATACGCAGTATTTT
- TRBJ1-3 TRBV15 TRBD1 CATSNPRGRIGNTIYF TGTGCCACCAGCAACCCCAGGGGGCGGATAGGAAACACCATATATTTT
- TRBJ2-7 TRBV29-1 TRBD1 CSVRGQASEQYF TGCAGCGTCAGAGGACAGGCAAGCGAGCAGTACTTC
- TRBJ2-5 TRBV4-1 - CASSQGQQETQYF TGCGCCAGCAGCCAAGGACAGCAAGAGACCCAGTACTTC
- TRBJ1-1 TRBV5-1 TRBD1 CASSPDTGGTEAFF TGCGCCAGCAGCCCTGACACAGGGGGCACTGAAGCTTTCTTT
- TRBJ1-5 TRBV6-1 - CASGENQPQHF TGTGCCAGCGGAGAAAATCAGCCCCAGCATTTT
- TRBJ1-6 TRBV30 TRBD1 CAWSYQGANSPLHF TGTGCCTGGAGTTACCAGGGGGCTAATTCACCCCTCCACTTT
- TRBJ1-6 TRBV5-6 TRBD1 CASSFWGPGQVHNSPLHF TGTGCCAGCAGCTTTTGGGGCCCGGGACAGGTTCATAATTCACCCCTCCACTTT
few TRBJ2-7 TRBV7-9 TRBD2 CASSFLLAGDSYEQYF TGTGCCAGCAGCTTCTTACTAGCGGGGGACTCCTACGAGCAGTACTTC
- TRBJ1-5 TRBV4-1 TRBD1 CASSQVMTGNQPQHF TGCGCCAGCAGCCAAGTTATGACAGGGAATCAGCCCCAGCATTTT
- TRBJ2-7 TRBV6-1 TRBD1 CASSEEGQGNNEQYF TGTGCCAGCAGTGAAGAGGGACAGGGTAACAACGAGCAGTACTTC
- TRBJ1-2 TRBV6-1 - CASSEALSRGNGYTF TGTGCCAGCAGTGAAGCGCTTAGTCGAGGGAATGGCTACACCTTC
- TRBJ2-3 TRBV9 TRBD1 CASSPRTGGVGTDTQYF TGTGCCAGCAGCCCCCGGACAGGGGGCGTTGGCACAGATACGCAGTATTTT
- TRBJ1-4 TRBV4-2 - CASSPFEGEKLFF TGTGCCAGCAGCCCGTTCGAGGGTGAAAAACTGTTTTTT
- TRBJ2-7 TRBV14 - CASSQTYRGYEQYF TGTGCCAGCAGCCAAACTTATAGGGGGTACGAGCAGTACTTC
- TRBJ2-1 TRBV15 - CATSRDRAAEQFF TGTGCCACCAGCAGAGATCGCGCGGCTGAGCAGTTCTTC
few TRBJ2-6 TRBV5-4 TRBD1 CASSTPGQGISGANVLTF TGTGCCAGCAGCACTCCGGGACAGGGGATCTCTGGGGCCAACGTCCTGACTTTC
- TRBJ1-2 TRBV19 TRBD1 CASSAGTGSSGYTF TGTGCCAGTAGTGCCGGGACAGGGAGTTCGGGCTACACCTTC
- TRBJ1-2 TRBV9 TRBD1 CASSATGQVYGYTF TGTGCCAGCAGCGCGACCGGACAGGTCTATGGCTACACCTTC
- TRBJ1-1 TRBV18 - CASSRNTGFLTSKNTEAFF TGTGCCAGCTCAAGAAATACAGGGTTCCTTACCTCAAAGAACACTGAAGCTTTCTTT
- TRBJ1-5 TRBV28 - CASTSTWGTGSNQPQHF TGTGCCAGCACTTCTACCTGGGGAACAGGGAGCAATCAGCCCCAGCATTTT
once TRBJ2-4 TRBV7-8 TRBD1 CASSLWDRMSSAKNIQYF TGTGCCAGCAGCTTATGGGACAGGATGAGCTCAGCCAAAAACATTCAGTACTTC
- TRBJ2-7 TRBV5-8 - CASRFPTTSRGEQYF TGTGCCAGCAGATTTCCTACGACTAGCAGGGGCGAGCAGTACTTC
- TRBJ2-3 TRBV29-1 - CSVGQVLSTDTQYF TGCAGCGTTGGACAGGTCTTGAGCACAGATACGCAGTATTTT
- TRBJ1-5 TRBV6-1 - CASSEQGTNQPQHF TGTGCCAGCAGTGAACAGGGTACAAATCAGCCCCAGCATTTT
- TRBJ2-2 TRBV18 TRBD1 CASSPTGETGELFF TGTGCCAGCTCACCAACAGGGGAGACCGGGGAGCTGTTTTTT
- TRBJ2-6 TRBV18 - CASSPSGAGANVLTF TGTGCCAGCTCACCATCCGGGGCTGGGGCCAACGTCCTGACTTTC
once TRBJ1-5 TRBV30 - CAWSVGHDQPQHF TGTGCCTGGAGTGTAGGACACGATCAGCCCCAGCATTTT
once TRBJ1-4 TRBV7-2 - CASSVYGGATNEKLFF TGTGCCAGCAGCGTCTACGGGGGGGCTACTAATGAAAAACTGTTTTTT
- TRBJ2-7 TRBV7-9 - CASSGDGGSSYEQYF TGTGCCAGCAGCGGGGACGGAGGGAGCTCCTACGAGCAGTACTTC
once TRBJ1-5 TRBV19 - CATLGTEGFPGNQPQHF TGTGCCACCTTAGGGACGGAGGGGTTCCCGGGCAATCAGCCCCAGCATTTT
- TRBJ1-1 TRBV19 TRBD1 CASSIGQGVVTEAFF TGTGCCAGTAGTATTGGACAGGGGGTGGTGACTGAAGCTTTCTTT